The 15 T cell receptor beta chains in this list originate from one sample, sequenced in a study of blood T cell repertoires in COVID-19. Data came from immunoSEQ multiplex PCR; TCRdb stores just in-frame clones and leaves some out. This table has 75,000 to 85,000 clones, approximately 88% appearing once. Sequencing was done on a sample of peripheral blood. These receptors originate from a human donor in a cohort sampled during active COVID-19.

This chain links TRBV13 with TRBJ2-7, with D possibly being TRBD2 (6 bases). In germline, CDR1 is PRHDT, CDR2 FYEKMQ (reference sequence). The CDR3 is 14 amino acids. V was shortened by 3 bases and J by 4 bases, with 13 bases between the two germline ends. CDR3 nucleotide sequence: TGTGCCAGCAGCTTTGGGGGGAAGGAGTACGAGCAGTACTTC. Its translation: CASSFGGKEYEQYF.

This rearrangement joins TRBV16 to TRBJ1-5; D call uncertain. V lost 5 bases and J lost 0, with 11 bases in between. The length of the CDR3 is 15 residues. Germline V gene sequence: CDR1 KGHSY, CDR2 FQNENV. In DNA form, the CDR3 reads TGTGCCAGCAGCTCCGGGAGCTATAGCAATCAGCCCCAGCATTTT. It codes for CASSSGSYSNQPQHF.

This clone was counted once. V and J are TRBV28 and TRBJ2-7, with 8 bases lining up with TRBD2. J lost 2 bases, V lost 5 bases, and 5 bases had no gene match. Per germline, CDR1 MDHEN and CDR2 SYDVKM. The CDR3 has 14 residues. CDR3 nucleotide sequence: TGTGCCAGCAGTCGACCGGGACTAGCCTACGAGCAGTACTTC. Amino acid sequence: CASSRPGLAYEQYF.

This chain connects TRBV21-1 to TRBJ2-7; the table's TRBD1 call for D was not verified on the DNA. TRBV21-1 is annotated as a pseudogene. The CDR3 sequence is 13 residues long. The CDR3, as DNA: TGTGCCAGCAGCGGGGCTATGGCCTACGAGCAGTACTTC. This encodes CASSGAMAYEQYF.

The rearrangement joins TRBV27 to TRBJ1-1; possible D gene TRBD1, 5 bases. V gave up 2 bases and J gave up 1 base, with 11 bases separating them. The CDR3 is made up of 15 amino acids. CDR1 MNHEY and CDR2 SMNVEV come from the germline V gene (reference sequence). CDR3 amino acids: CASSLGGEGNTEAFF. CDR3 DNA: TGTGCCAGCAGTTTAGGGGGGGAGGGGAACACTGAAGCTTTCTTT.

This clone was seen more than once but under ten times. The chain links TRBV3-1 (or the pseudogene TRBV3-2) to TRBJ1-6; 8 bases are a match to TRBD1. Per germline, CDR1 LGHDT and CDR2 YNNKEL (reference sequence). Germline trimming cut 1 base from V and 3 bases from J; bases unmatched to any gene: 11. There are 19 residues in the CDR3. CDR3 DNA sequence: TGTGCCAGCAGCCAAGGTCCCCTCCAGGGGGCTTTCTATAATTCACCCCTCCACTTT. It encodes CASSQGPLQGAFYNSPLHF.

V gene TRBV7-9 combines with J gene TRBJ2-2; D is undetermined. The germline gives CDR1 SEHNR, CDR2 FQNEAQ (reference sequence). The CDR3 covers 10 residues. Trimming cost V 7 bases and J 11 bases, with 8 bases left between them. The CDR3 sequence: CASTSNELFF. CDR3 nucleotides: TGTGCCAGCACCTCTAATGAGCTGTTTTTT.

The chain combines TRBV11-2 with TRBJ2-1; D is perhaps TRBD2 (6 bases). The CDR3 loop spans 16 amino acids. Germline V gene lookup returns CDR1 SGHAT and CDR2 FQNNGV. V dropped 3 bases and J dropped 3 bases, with 15 bases sitting between them. The CDR3 DNA is TGTGCCAGCAGCTTTAGCCCCGGGACTGTCTACAATGAGCAGTTCTTC. The encoded protein is CASSFSPGTVYNEQFF.

CDR3 DNA: TGTGCCAGCAGCCGACAACAGGGGGCGCCGAACACCGGGGAGCTGTTTTTT. The encoded protein is CASSRQQGAPNTGELFF. The rearrangement uses TRBV14 and TRBJ2-2, with 9 bases lining up with TRBD1. Germline V gene data show CDR1 as SGHDN and CDR2 as FVKESK. The CDR3 is made up of 17 amino acids. The ends lost 4 bases at V and 0 bases at J; junction bases unmatched: 6.

For this clone: One end of the junction fails to match germline, which may point to a read error. The V call is TRBV7-7, the J call TRBJ2-1; perhaps TRBD1 as D (6 bases). The CDR3 is 13 residues long. CDR1 and CDR2 from the germline V gene are SSHAT and FNYEAQ (reference sequence). CDR3 region: CASSLDRHNEQFF. The CDR3 DNA reads as TGTGCTAGCAGCTTAGACAGGCACAATGAGCAGTTCTTC.

This sequence joins TRBV14 and TRBJ2-7, with a weak D call TRBD2 (6 bases). CDR1 is SGHDN and CDR2 is FVKESK in the germline V gene. The CDR3 sequence is 14 residues long. V lost 0 bases, J lost 5 bases, and 11 bases lay in between. The CDR3 DNA is TGTGCCAGCAGCCAAGATGGGGGGAGCAACGAGCAGTACTTC. Encoded protein: CASSQDGGSNEQYF.

The chain has TRBV21-1 and TRBJ2-3; the table's D gene call, TRBD2, was not cross checked with the DNA. TRBV21-1 is given as a pseudogene. CDR3 length equals 16 residues. The CDR3 DNA is TGTGCCAGCAGCAAACTCTTGGCGGAGTTTTCGAATACGCAGTATTTT. Translating gives CASSKLLAEFSNTQYF.

This sequence joins TRBV9 and TRBJ2-1, with 12 bases aligning to TRBD2. Germline CDR1 and CDR2: SGDLS and YYNGEE. The CDR3 is 14 amino acids. Germline trimming cut 6 bases from V and 10 bases from J; bases unmatched to any gene: 8. The CDR3 sequence is CASNPTSGSVEQFF. CDR3 in DNA: TGTGCCAGCAACCCGACTAGCGGGAGTGTGGAGCAGTTCTTC.

This clone was seen a few times. V and J are TRBV3-1 (or the pseudogene TRBV3-2) and TRBJ2-1; D is unclear. The ends were cut back, 0 bases at V and 6 bases at J, with 12 bases in the middle. The CDR3 runs 15 residues. Germline CDR1 LGHDT, CDR2 YNNKEL (reference sequence). The CDR3 sequence is CASSQDRVVINEQFF. For the CDR3, the DNA is TGTGCCAGCAGCCAAGATCGGGTAGTAATCAATGAGCAGTTCTTC.

The V gene is TRBV15, the J gene TRBJ1-6; D is perhaps TRBD1 (5 bases). V was pared by 0 bases and J by 7 bases, with 19 bases between. The germline CDR1 and CDR2 sequences are LNHNV and YYDKDF (reference sequence). The CDR3 totals 18 residues. The CDR3, as DNA: TGTGCCACCAGCAGAGATCAGGCCAGGGAGGTCGGGAATTCACCCCTCCACTTT. Protein product: CATSRDQAREVGNSPLHF.